The source of this T cell receptor beta chain is a study of TET2 disruption in CD19-targeted CAR T cells (dated by TCRdb to the late 2010s). Regarding the research as a whole: No additional inclusion criteria were applied, and the number of samples was determined by the original clinical trial design and by sample availability. Study-wide conclusions, independent of this receptor: The conclusions about the patient's CAR T cells were based on extensive analysis of only one subject.

TCR beta chain deep sequencing was performed with the immunoSEQ assay. Per the authors' processing: Only productive TCR beta rearrangements went into calculating clonotype frequencies. Imported from immuneACCESS, the table was reduced by TCRdb to in-frame sequences with V and J called. These copies leave out some clones; in studies compared against another copy, an unresolved V gene accounts for under half, and the cause of the remainder is not known. The DNA was the basis for D and trimming; V, J and clone size are from that table. The sample table includes 20,000 to 30,000 clones. The top ten constitute under 2.5% of the sample. The cysteine opens and the phenylalanine closes a CDR3 of 16 amino acids. Shown are 39 bases from within the CDR3, in frame from base 1. CDR1 and CDR2 are read off the germline V gene as SGHVS and FQNEAQ. A remark on this clone: This receptor's antigen is unknown. With the read ending 3 residues before the CDR3 end, the germline J gene is used to fill in that end. Other DNA sequences from this sample encode an identical CDR3 as well.

Reading the label with the study, this specimen's treatment or condition is: autologous CTL019 cells: CD19 CAR with 4-1BB and CD3 zeta domains. TCR zeta and 4-1BB costimulatory signaling domains were incorporated into the CD19 CAR. Leukapheresis was used to collect T cells from peripheral blood for manufacturing CTL019. The DNeasy Blood and Tissue Kit was used to extract genomic DNA from pre-infusion T cells, peripheral blood, or sorted post-infusion T cells. The source was CD8- CAR+ T cells sorted from cultured blood T cells, collected for CD19 CAR T cell therapy. The sample's cell subset or site label, in plain terms: CD8-negative CAR-positive T cells from the infusion product. The chain uses TRBV7-8 and TRBJ2-4; TRBD2 agrees with 10 junctional bases. This TCR derives from a man aged 70-80 years with chronic lymphocytic leukemia. CDR3 DNA (partial): TGTGCCAGCAGCTTAGGCCCAGCGGGGGGGCAAGAGACT. It translates to CASSLGPAGGQET. The whole CDR3 protein reads CASSLGPAGGQETQYF.